This TCR beta chain is from a study of blood T cell repertoires in COVID-19. Study in general: Nucleic acid was either cDNA or gDNA, and it came from T cells, B-cell-depleted T cells, or PBMCs.

Per the authors' pipeline: Counts of nucleated cells, estimated from reference gene primer amplification, were obtained. Measured with immunoSEQ multiplex PCR; TCRdb has only the in-frame clones, and not every one. The D gene and trimming were derived from the DNA, and the V and J assignments and clone size from that table. The table lists around 170,000 clones, approximately 78% of them singletons. Patients in Seattle were enrolled during active infection, then followed longitudinally. V gave up 7 bases and J gave up 6 bases; unmatched junction bases: 13. The length of the CDR3 is 15 residues. Germline V gene sequence: CDR1 SGDLS, CDR2 YYNGEE.

The gene calls are TRBV9 and TRBJ1-1, with 9 bases matching TRBD1. The TCR originated in a woman of 80 years or more with COVID-19, enrolled during active disease. The sequencing input was peripheral blood. The CDR3 loop is CASALYPGQGPEAFF. CDR3 bases: TGTGCCAGCGCCCTTTACCCGGGACAGGGCCCTGAAGCTTTCTTT. Variable domain in full (rest from reference TRBV9 and TRBJ1-1): DSGVTQTPKHLITATGQRVTLRCSPRSGDLSVYWYQQSLDQGLQFLIQYYNGEERAKGNILERFSAQQFPDLHSELNLSSLELGDSALYFCASALYPGQGPEAFFGQGTRLTVV.